This TCR beta chain was identified during a study of blood T cells in healthy people across ages. Broader study findings: Donors of long life had a larger count of naive CD4+ cells and greater diversity than aged donors. Donor CMV status was unknown, possibly confounding expanded clonotype changes. Naive T cell percentage showed a strong correlation with TCR beta diversity.

This CDR3 is built from 17 residues. The germline gives CDR1 MNHNY, CDR2 SVGAGI (reference sequence). V lost 2 bases, J lost 2 bases, and 13 bases lay in between. This clonotype was found many times. What it recognizes is unknown. A second PCR of roughly 7 to 11 cycles used a sample-barcoded 5' primer and a J-beta primer mix. Tags on each cDNA molecule came from a template-switch adaptor with 12 random nucleotides. One entry per CDR3 protein, called by TCRdb with MiXCR from the 5' RACE reads. The sample records around 1,500,000 distinct CDR3 sequences, about 28% being singletons. The TCR comes from a woman aged 25-40 years in good health. J is TRBJ2-6 and V is TRBV6-6; TRBD2 might be the D (6 bases). The specimen sequenced was blood. The CDR3: CASSYEEGLAGANVLTF. DNA for the CDR3: TGTGCCAGCAGTTACGAGGAGGGGTTAGCTGGGGCCAACGTCCTGACTTTC.